The T cell receptor beta chain under discussion was sequenced for a study of Ad26.COV2.S vaccination and SARS-CoV-2 variants. About the study: Recipients of Ad26.COV2.S got it intramuscularly, once or twice 56 days apart. Regarding the study as a whole: Recipients of either vaccine or placebo displayed similar breadth of non-spike TCRs.

Clones were sequenced by immunoSEQ multiplex PCR, and TCRdb holds only the in-frame ones, with some missing. The profile covers about 350,000 clones, with approximately 86% appearing a single time and approximately 12% taken by the ten largest. In regard to this clone: Its specificity is unknown.

Noted treatment: around 19 received Ad26.COV2.S at low or high dose, single or two shots; a few received placebo; per-sample allocation not given. Sampling happened 63 days after the first vaccine or placebo injection. This material consisted of peripheral blood, taken in a trial of Ad26.COV2.S vaccine versus placebo. The clonotype was recovered from a person aged 18-60 years who received the Ad26.COV2.S COVID-19 vaccine or a placebo.

The chain's CDR3 is CASSEVGGRSDTQYF. The CDR3 nucleotides are TGCGCCAGCAGTGAGGTGGGGGGGCGGTCAGATACGCAGTATTTT. The chain is built from TRBV10-2 and TRBJ2-3; TRBD2 might be the D (7 bases). The germline CDR1 and CDR2 sequences are WSHSY and SAAADI. The germline V and J ends were trimmed by 2 bases and 4 bases, with 13 bases remaining between them. CDR3 length: 15 amino acids.